One sample yielded the 3 T cell receptor beta chains listed below, sequenced in a study of human T cells and chemical hapten exposure. The time point is: patch test 3, about 24 weeks after DPC sensitization. This sample's treatment: therapeutic diphenylcyclopropenone sensitization with weekly scalp DPC. TCRdb reprocessed the RACE reads with MiXCR, giving one entry per CDR3 protein. The sample contains around 150,000 distinct CDR3 sequences, 28% of which appear only once. The source was whole blood, collected in connection with sensitization to the hapten diphenylcyclopropenone (DPC). The receptors derive from a woman between 18 and 29 years old with alopecia areata. Some clones in this sample may be carry-over from other donors' samples.

CDR3 sequence (DNA): TGCAGTGCTAGAGTCAAGTCTGGTTCACCCCTCCACTTT. Translation: CSARVKSGSPLHF. The V gene is TRBV20-1, the J gene TRBJ1-6; D not certain. Germline loops: CDR1 DFQATT, CDR2 SNEGSKA (reference sequence). V lost 1 base and J 9 bases, leaving 10 bases between the germline ends. There are 13 residues in the CDR3.

This clonotype was detected many times. The J gene is TRBJ2-3, the V gene TRBV6-2 or TRBV6-3; 7 bases align to TRBD2. J lost 2 bases, V lost 4 bases, and 3 bases had no gene match. The germline V gene encodes CDR1 MNHEY and CDR2 SVGEGT. The CDR3 length is 14 residues. CDR3 sequence: CASSSSGFTDTQYF. Written as DNA, the CDR3 is TGTGCCAGCAGTTCTAGCGGATTCACAGATACGCAGTATTTT.

CDR3 in DNA: TGCGCCAGCAAGCTCAGGGAAGGACGTGGCTACACCTTC. It encodes CASKLREGRGYTF. The V gene is TRBV5-1, the J gene TRBJ1-2; TRBD1 is a possible D gene (5 bases). The CDR3 covers 13 residues. Trimming stripped 6 bases from V and 7 bases from J, with 16 bases between. CDR1 is SGHRS, CDR2 YFSETQ, per germline.